This T cell receptor (beta chain) was identified in a study of T cells in Graves' hyperthyroidism and ophthalmopathy. Study details: Prior to any treatment, at the point of initial diagnosis, peripheral blood was collected.

RNA transcripts yielded amplified TCR beta CDR3 regions. HTBI primers were used for first-round RT-PCR of the TCR CDR3. TCRdb ran MiXCR on the multiplex PCR reads and lists one entry per CDR3 protein. The table lists fewer than 600,000 distinct CDR3 sequences, around 15% of them singletons. This clonotype was counted ten times or more. There are 16 residues in the CDR3. The junction had 5 bases not matched to a gene; V was cut back by 3 bases and J by 4 bases. Germline values: CDR1 LNHDA, CDR2 SQIVND (reference sequence). This clonotype was obtained from a woman under 30 with Graves' hyperthyroidism. This sequence joins TRBV19 and TRBJ2-2; 10 bases are a match to TRBD1. Sequenced input: blood. The chain's CDR3 is CASSMDRGKSTGELFF. Here the CDR3 DNA reads TGTGCCAGTAGTATGGACAGGGGGAAGAGCACCGGGGAGCTGTTTTTT.